Presented here are 6 T cell receptor beta chains from one specimen sequenced in a study of cytomegalovirus exposure and HLA in healthy donors. A multiplex PCR was run with 60 Vbeta primers and 13 Jbeta primers. Sequenced by immunoSEQ multiplex PCR; TCRdb stores in-frame clones only, minus some. This sample has about 160,000 clones; under 75% occur once, and the top ten carry approximately 6.9%. Sequencing was carried out using PBMCs. Every receptor here comes from a man aged 40-49 years in good health and CMV-seropositive.

This rearrangement joins TRBV27 to TRBJ2-3, with 8 bases identical to TRBD2. The junction had 2 bases not matched to a gene; V was cut back by 3 bases and J by 0 bases. The CDR3 is made up of 15 amino acids. The V gene's germline CDR1 is MNHEY and CDR2 SMNVEV (reference sequence). The DNA of the CDR3 is TGTGCCAGCAGTTTCCAGCGGGGGAGCACAGATACGCAGTATTTT. Encoded protein: CASSFQRGSTDTQYF.

This clone was counted a few times. The chain is built from TRBV29-1 and TRBJ2-3, with D possibly being TRBD2 (5 bases). The CDR3 contains 13 residues. From germline, CDR1 is SQVTM and CDR2 ANQGSEA. Trimming left V 8 bases short and J 0 bases short, with 12 bases between. Here the CDR3 reads CSFRRTSTDTQYF. DNA for the CDR3: TGCAGCTTCAGACGGACTAGCACAGATACGCAGTATTTT.

This chain connects TRBV7-2 to TRBJ1-5; D is ambiguous. The germline V gene has CDR1 SGHTA and CDR2 FQGNSA. With 4 bases removed from V and 7 bases from J, the gap between germline ends came to 8 bases. This CDR3 comprises 12 residues. CDR3 protein: CASSSLQQPQHF. The CDR3 DNA reads as TGTGCCAGCAGCTCCTTACAGCAGCCCCAGCATTTT.

The genes are TRBV6-6 and TRBJ1-5; TRBD1 agrees at 7 bases. The V gene end was trimmed by 0 bases and the J gene end by 3 bases; junction bases not matched to a gene: 2. Per germline, CDR1 MNHNY and CDR2 SVGAGI (reference sequence). The CDR3 is 15 residues long. In nucleotides, the CDR3 is TGTGCCAGCAGTTACTCGGGACAGTACAATCAGCCCCAGCATTTT. Translating gives CASSYSGQYNQPQHF.

The chain couples TRBV7-6 to TRBJ2-5, with TRBD2 identical over 7 bases. The trim removed 1 base at V and 5 bases at J, leaving 13 bases unmatched. CDR3 length: 17 residues. Germline V gene sequence: CDR1 SGHVS, CDR2 FNYEAQ. This chain's CDR3 is CASSLEVGDRAGETQYF. The CDR3 DNA follows: TGTGCCAGCAGCTTAGAAGTAGGAGACCGAGCGGGGGAGACCCAGTACTTC.

The V gene is TRBV6-5, the J gene TRBJ1-2; D is possibly TRBD1 (5 bases). V was shortened by 6 bases and J by 6 bases, with 17 bases between the two germline ends. The CDR3 sequence is 14 residues long. Looked up from germline, CDR1 is MNHEY and CDR2 is SVGAGI. The CDR3 DNA is TGTGCCAGCAGCTACAGGAGAGGCCGGGATGGCTACACCTTC. Its protein product is CASSYRRGRDGYTF.